The rows below give T cell receptor beta chains drawn from one sample of a study of shared clonotypes between healthy human individuals. The method was immunoSEQ multiplex PCR; TCRdb's version includes in-frame clones alone and lacks a portion of them. The sample records more than 1.2 million clones, 98% being singletons. Material for sequencing was naive CD4+ T cells sorted from blood. The receptors derive from a young man in good health. CDR3s include the opening cysteine and the closing phenylalanine or tryptophan. The D gene is left open where the match is weak. Some rows mark clone size as missing; the rest say once, few, many or name a class of expanded clone.

clone_size j_call d_call v_call cdr3_aa cdr3_nt
NA TRBJ2-3 TRBD2 TRBV5-4 CAGKKGRASGSSTFTDTQYF TGTGCCGGAAAAAAAGGGAGAGCGAGCGGGAGTTCGACCTTCACAGATACGCAGTATTTT
NA TRBJ2-7 NA TRBV2 CASSEIHRAYSYEQYF TGTGCCAGCAGTGAAATTCACAGGGCCTACTCCTACGAGCAGTACTTC
NA TRBJ2-2 NA TRBV2 CASSVGRRTGELFF TGTGCCAGCAGTGTCGGGAGACGAACCGGGGAGCTGTTTTTT
NA TRBJ1-5 NA TRBV28 CASSLLVGSQHF TGTGCCAGCAGTTTATTGGTGGGGTCCCAGCATTTT
NA TRBJ2-7 NA TRBV5-1 CASSLEMVGEQYF TGCGCCAGCAGCTTGGAAATGGTAGGTGAGCAGTACTTC
NA TRBJ2-2 TRBD1 TRBV28 CASSKHRGGTGELFF TGTGCCAGCAGTAAACACAGGGGCGGCACCGGGGAGCTGTTTTTT
NA TRBJ2-7 TRBD1 TRBV18 CASSPWDRGIYEQYF TGTGCCAGCTCACCATGGGACAGGGGGATCTACGAGCAGTACTTC
once TRBJ2-4 TRBD2 TRBV5-1 CASSLPSGSFNIQYF TGCGCCAGCAGCCTACCTAGCGGGAGTTTCAACATTCAGTACTTC
NA TRBJ2-2 NA TRBV11-2 CASSGHSNTGELFF TGTGCCAGCAGCGGCCATTCGAACACCGGGGAGCTGTTTTTT
NA TRBJ1-5 NA TRBV5-4 CASSLDGGGKTQHF TGTGCCAGCAGCTTGGATGGCGGTGGAAAGACCCAGCATTTT
NA TRBJ2-7 NA TRBV18 CASSRQSSYEQYF TGTGCCAGCTCACGGCAGAGCTCCTACGAGCAGTACTTC
NA TRBJ2-2 TRBD2 TRBV7-2 CASSRGLAGVTGELFF TGTGCCAGCAGCAGAGGACTAGCGGGAGTAACCGGGGAGCTGTTTTTT
NA TRBJ2-5 TRBD2 TRBV28 CASSTLASGGLETQYF TGTGCCAGCAGTACACTGGCTAGCGGTGGGTTGGAGACCCAGTACTTC
NA TRBJ2-6 NA TRBV2 CATDRTGANVLTF TGTGCCACCGACCGGACTGGGGCCAACGTCCTGACTTTC
NA TRBJ2-7 TRBD2 TRBV9 CASSVDLGSGRPYEQYF TGTGCCAGCAGCGTAGATTTAGGGAGCGGGAGGCCTTACGAGCAGTACTTC
once TRBJ2-5 TRBD1 TRBV11-2 CASSSRTGVETQYF TGTGCCAGCAGCTCCCGGACAGGGGTAGAGACCCAGTACTTC
few TRBJ2-7 NA TRBV6-5 CASSYGGGIDEQYF TGTGCCAGCAGTTACGGAGGGGGGATCGACGAGCAGTACTTC
NA TRBJ2-2 NA TRBV12-5 CASCWGGPNTGELFF TGTGCTTCGTGTTGGGGGGGGCCCAACACCGGGGAGCTGTTTTTT
NA TRBJ1-5 NA TRBV25-1 CASSDRGNQPQHF TGTGCCAGCAGTGACAGGGGCAATCAGCCCCAGCATTTT
once TRBJ2-7 NA TRBV28 CASRPDNYEQYF TGTGCCAGCAGGCCGGACAACTACGAGCAGTACTTC
NA TRBJ2-7 NA TRBV25-1 CASQGTGLGTSEQYF TGTGCCAGCCAGGGGACTGGGCTTGGGACATCAGAGCAGTACTTC
NA TRBJ2-3 NA TRBV5-6 CASMTQGISDTQYF TGTGCCAGCATGACACAGGGAATCTCAGATACGCAGTATTTT
NA TRBJ2-3 TRBD2 TRBV5-4 CASRELAGGQDTQYF TGTGCCAGCCGCGAACTAGCGGGAGGGCAAGATACGCAGTATTTT
NA TRBJ2-1 TRBD2 TRBV7-2 CASRASGRSYNEQFF TGTGCCAGCAGAGCAAGCGGGAGGTCCTACAATGAGCAGTTCTTC
NA TRBJ2-3 TRBD1 TRBV29-1 CSVDLLFDRGADTQYF TGCAGCGTTGATCTTTTGTTTGACAGGGGTGCAGATACGCAGTATTTT
NA TRBJ2-7 TRBD1 TRBV9 CASSPLGQAGEQYF TGTGCCAGCAGCCCACTAGGACAGGCGGGCGAGCAGTACTTC
NA TRBJ2-5 NA TRBV7-9 CASSLFLGQETQYF TGTGCCAGCAGCTTATTCTTGGGTCAAGAGACCCAGTACTTC
NA TRBJ2-3 NA TRBV15 CATSRGAGTDTQYF TGTGCCACCAGCAGGGGGGCAGGGACAGATACGCAGTATTTT
NA TRBJ2-2 NA TRBV2 CASSEWGERTGELFF TGTGCCAGCAGTGAATGGGGGGAGAGGACCGGGGAGCTGTTTTTT
NA TRBJ1-5 NA TRBV5-4 CASSLAQGPQHF TGTGCCAGCAGCTTGGCCCAAGGGCCCCAGCATTTT
NA TRBJ2-1 TRBD2 TRBV5-1 CASSFRLAGQGYNEQFF TGCGCCAGCAGCTTCAGACTAGCGGGGCAGGGGTACAATGAGCAGTTCTTC
NA TRBJ2-2 TRBD2 TRBV28 CASSLAGLQTGELFF TGTGCCAGCAGCCTAGCGGGACTACAAACCGGGGAGCTGTTTTTT
NA TRBJ1-1 TRBD1 TRBV10-1 CASSEDRGVTEAFF TGCGCCAGCAGTGAGGACAGGGGAGTCACTGAAGCTTTCTTT
NA TRBJ2-7 NA TRBV19 CASSLSSSSANSYEQYF TGTGCCAGTAGTCTTTCCTCTAGCAGTGCAAACTCCTACGAGCAGTACTTC